This T cell receptor (beta chain) emerged from a study of cytomegalovirus exposure and HLA in healthy donors. 60 Vbeta and 13 Jbeta primers were used in PCR. Profiled with immunoSEQ multiplex PCR; TCRdb holds only in-frame clones, not every one. This table holds some 130,000 clones, 65% to 80% found once. The CDR3 extends over 15 amino acids. Germline CDR1 is MDHEN and CDR2 is SYDVKM. Trimming cost V 7 bases and J 0 bases, with 13 bases left between them. The sample consisted of PBMCs. The clonotype was recovered from a man aged 35-49 years in good health and CMV-seronegative. The rearrangement links TRBV28 to TRBJ1-5; D possibly corresponds to TRBD1 (5 bases). The CDR3 DNA follows: TGTGCCAGCAAGGGGCTCGAATATAGCAATCAGCCCCAGCATTTT. Encoded protein: CASKGLEYSNQPQHF.